This TCR beta chain was found in a study of tumor-infiltrating lymphocytes in primary liver carcinoma. Study findings and constraints: It was observed that only about 7-24% of the top clones appeared in every one of the five tumor regions.

The CDR3 spans 13 residues. The V gene lost 7 bases and the J gene lost 4 bases, with 13 bases spanning the gap. TCR beta cDNA was reverse-transcribed from 400 to 500 ng of total RNA. The reaction used a constant-region primer and ProtoScript II reverse transcriptase. For TCR beta, libraries were produced by three nested multiplex PCR rounds using slightly modified ARM-PCR. TRBV1-TRBV30 forward primers paired with a C-beta reverse primer were used in the first two PCR rounds, which ran approximately 10 cycles each. TCRdb recomputed calls from the multiplex PCR reads with MiXCR, one row per CDR3 protein. The sample includes 100,000 or so distinct CDR3 sequences, about two thirds of them seen just once. For this clonotype: What it binds is not known.

Both RNA and DNA were isolated together from approximately 20-30 mg of bulk tissue that had not been sorted. The rearrangement links TRBV12-3 or TRBV12-4 to TRBJ1-2; tentative D call: TRBD1 (6 bases). Sequencing used liver tumor tissue from sampling region 2. Subset here: tumor region T2, inferior pole. This TCR came from a woman aged 60-70 years with primary liver carcinoma and hepatitis B virus infection. The CDR3 loop reads CASNHAGVYGYTF. Written as DNA, the CDR3 is TGTGCCAGCAATCACGCAGGGGTCTATGGCTACACCTTC.